These T cell receptor beta chains were read from a single sample in a study of T cell changes during pregnancy in multiple sclerosis. Clones were read by immunoSEQ multiplex PCR, and TCRdb kept only the in-frame ones, dropping some. The sample lists 30,000 to 40,000 clones; roughly nine tenths were seen once. The sample here was peripheral blood, taken in the third trimester of pregnancy. Receptor source: a female donor in good health, enrolled as a control in a pregnancy study. Both conserved end residues are part of each CDR3. The D gene is left open where the match is weak. Only part of the rows carry a size: once, few, many, or a class if the clone is expanded.

-,-,TRBV7-9,TRBJ1-5,CASSLGRAGRYSNQPQHF,TGTGCCAGCAGTTTGGGGCGCGCGGGGAGATATAGCAATCAGCCCCAGCATTTT
-,TRBD1,TRBV9,TRBJ1-4,CASSARDRANEKLFF,TGTGCCAGCAGCGCCCGCGACAGGGCTAATGAAAAACTGTTTTTT
once,TRBD2,TRBV29-1,TRBJ2-2,CSVSSGLAGGRPGELFF,TGCAGCGTCTCTTCGGGACTAGCGGGAGGGCGTCCGGGGGAGCTGTTTTTT
once,-,TRBV5-6,TRBJ2-6,CASSFGRVAGANVLTF,TGTGCCAGCAGCTTCGGCAGGGTCGCTGGGGCCAACGTCCTGACTTTC
-,-,TRBV29-1,TRBJ2-3,CSSGGYTPGPDTQYF,TGCAGCTCTGGAGGGTACACGCCCGGCCCAGATACGCAGTATTTT
-,-,TRBV7-2,TRBJ1-1,CASSHTDSYTEAFF,TGTGCCAGCAGCCACACGGACAGTTACACTGAAGCTTTCTTT
-,-,TRBV11-2,TRBJ1-2,CASTTGIYGYTF,TGTGCCAGCACAACAGGGATCTATGGCTACACCTTC
-,-,TRBV6-1,TRBJ1-5,CASSEAPGGGSNQPQHF,TGTGCCAGCAGTGAAGCGCCGGGGGGCGGGAGCAATCAGCCCCAGCATTTT
-,TRBD1,TRBV16,TRBJ2-5,CASSPPDRSQETQYF,TGTGCCAGCAGCCCTCCGGACAGGTCCCAAGAGACCCAGTACTTC
few,-,TRBV5-6,TRBJ2-5,CASSLMTRAPETQYF,TGTGCCAGCAGCTTGATGACCAGAGCGCCGGAGACCCAGTACTTC
-,-,TRBV27,TRBJ1-2,CASSLWAGNEYGYTF,TGTGCCAGCAGTTTATGGGCAGGAAACGAATATGGCTACACCTTC
-,TRBD1,TRBV7-6,TRBJ1-2,CASSAGQQYGYTF,TGTGCCAGCAGCGCGGGACAGCAGTATGGCTACACCTTC
-,TRBD1,TRBV6-1,TRBJ2-1,CASREQGGLTYNEQFF,TGTGCCAGCAGAGAACAGGGGGGCCTGACGTACAATGAGCAGTTCTTC
-,-,TRBV30,TRBJ1-1,CAWSEGVVRAFF,TGTGCCTGGAGTGAAGGGGTAGTGCGAGCTTTCTTT
-,TRBD1,TRBV9,TRBJ1-2,CASSPATGDYGYTF,TGTGCCAGCAGCCCCGCCACAGGGGACTATGGCTACACCTTC
-,TRBD2,TRBV2,TRBJ2-2,CASRDTSDSNTGELFF,TGTGCCAGCAGGGATACTAGCGATTCGAACACCGGGGAGCTGTTTTTT
-,TRBD1,TRBV7-6,TRBJ1-2,CASSLRDSNYGYTF,TGTGCCAGCAGCTTACGGGACAGTAACTATGGCTACACCTTC
-,-,TRBV29-1,TRBJ1-1,CSVGTPGVSTEAFF,TGCAGCGTTGGGACTCCGGGGGTAAGCACTGAAGCTTTCTTT
-,-,TRBV4-3,TRBJ2-7,CASSRAQSYEQYF,TGCGCCAGCAGCCGAGCACAGTCCTACGAGCAGTACTTC
once,TRBD1,TRBV12-5,TRBJ1-2,CASGYDRVYGYTF,TGTGCTAGTGGATACGACAGGGTGTATGGCTACACCTTC
-,-,TRBV27,TRBJ1-4,CASSNRAGREKLFF,TGTGCCAGCTCCAATAGGGCAGGGAGGGAAAAACTGTTTTTT
-,-,TRBV7-2,TRBJ1-3,CASRVLSGNTIYF,TGTGCCAGCAGGGTACTCTCTGGAAACACCATATATTTT
-,-,TRBV30,TRBJ1-1,CAWSQGMNTEAFF,TGTGCCTGGAGCCAGGGGATGAACACTGAAGCTTTCTTT
-,-,TRBV28,TRBJ2-2,CASSLYARGTGELFF,TGTGCCAGCAGTTTATACGCTCGAGGCACCGGGGAGCTGTTTTTT
-,TRBD1,TRBV25-1,TRBJ2-3,CASSARDRVADTQYF,TGTGCCAGCAGTGCCCGGGACAGGGTCGCCGATACGCAGTATTTT
-,-,TRBV9,TRBJ2-3,CASSASRVADTQYF,TGTGCCAGCAGCGCCTCGAGAGTAGCAGATACGCAGTATTTT
few,-,TRBV6-1,TRBJ2-5,CASSEIGLAETQYF,TGTGCCAGCAGTGAGATAGGGCTAGCGGAGACCCAGTACTTC
once,-,TRBV6-5,TRBJ2-2,CASTPGAGELFF,TGTGCCAGCACCCCGGGAGCCGGGGAGCTGTTTTTT
-,TRBD2,TRBV9,TRBJ2-7,CASSPIAAGVYEQYF,TGTGCCAGCAGCCCTATTGCAGCGGGAGTATACGAGCAGTACTTC
-,-,TRBV7-2,TRBJ1-1,CASSRQAEAFF,TGTGCCAGCAGCAGACAGGCTGAAGCTTTCTTT
-,-,TRBV6-5,TRBJ2-7,CASKMGGPPGDEQYF,TGTGCCAGCAAGATGGGGGGGCCACCCGGGGACGAGCAGTACTTC
-,-,TRBV11-2,TRBJ2-4,CASSSRGAKNIQYF,TGTGCCAGCAGTTCGAGAGGGGCCAAAAACATTCAGTACTTC
-,TRBD1,TRBV5-4,TRBJ2-7,CASSDRGGYEQYF,TGTGCCAGCAGTGACAGGGGAGGATACGAGCAGTACTTC
-,-,TRBV21-1,TRBJ2-2,CASSNAWRDTGELFF,TGTGCCAGCAGCAATGCATGGCGGGACACCGGGGAGCTGTTTTTT
-,-,TRBV6-4,TRBJ2-3,CASSDSRGSDTQYF,TGTGCCAGCAGTGACTCGAGGGGGTCAGATACGCAGTATTTT
-,TRBD2,TRBV28,TRBJ2-3,CASSFPSGRADTQYF,TGTGCCAGCAGTTTTCCTAGCGGGAGGGCAGATACGCAGTATTTT
-,-,TRBV5-6,TRBJ1-6,CASSYQGVLRFSPLHF,TGTGCCAGCAGCTACCAAGGGGTCCTGCGTTTTTCACCCCTCCACTTT
-,TRBD1,TRBV2,TRBJ1-1,CASNKESDRVGSEAFF,TGTGCCAGCAACAAAGAATCAGACAGGGTAGGATCTGAAGCTTTCTTT
once,TRBD1,TRBV4-1,TRBJ2-5,CASSPRSGTGKETQYF,TGCGCCAGCAGCCCAAGATCTGGGACAGGAAAGGAGACCCAGTACTTC
-,-,TRBV28,TRBJ1-5,CASRMGPLNQPQHF,TGTGCCAGCAGAATGGGGCCTCTCAATCAGCCCCAGCATTTT
-,TRBD2,TRBV9,TRBJ2-1,CASSGPGTSGSNEQFF,TGTGCCAGCAGCGGCCCCGGGACTAGCGGGAGTAATGAGCAGTTCTTC
-,-,TRBV28,TRBJ1-4,CASSFLDTTNEKLFF,TGTGCCAGCAGTTTTCTTGACACAACTAATGAAAAACTGTTTTTT
-,-,TRBV6-1,TRBJ1-3,CASRSRADSGNTIYF,TGTGCCAGTCGGAGCAGGGCCGACTCTGGAAACACCATATATTTT
-,TRBD1,TRBV9,TRBJ1-1,CASSVWTGGARDTEAFF,TGTGCCAGCAGCGTCTGGACAGGGGGCGCGAGGGACACTGAAGCTTTCTTT
-,TRBD2,TRBV27,TRBJ2-1,CASSLLAGHNEQFF,TGTGCCAGCAGTTTGTTAGCGGGCCACAATGAGCAGTTCTTC
-,-,TRBV6-6,TRBJ1-2,CASSYSAVGLKYGYTF,TGTGCCAGCAGTTACTCGGCCGTGGGACTTAAGTATGGCTACACCTTC
-,-,TRBV28,TRBJ2-7,CASSFGRYYEQYF,TGTGCCAGCAGTTTTGGCAGGTACTACGAGCAGTACTTC
-,-,TRBV13,TRBJ1-1,CASSLGDSIEAFF,TGTGCCAGCAGCTTGGGTGACAGCATTGAAGCTTTCTTT